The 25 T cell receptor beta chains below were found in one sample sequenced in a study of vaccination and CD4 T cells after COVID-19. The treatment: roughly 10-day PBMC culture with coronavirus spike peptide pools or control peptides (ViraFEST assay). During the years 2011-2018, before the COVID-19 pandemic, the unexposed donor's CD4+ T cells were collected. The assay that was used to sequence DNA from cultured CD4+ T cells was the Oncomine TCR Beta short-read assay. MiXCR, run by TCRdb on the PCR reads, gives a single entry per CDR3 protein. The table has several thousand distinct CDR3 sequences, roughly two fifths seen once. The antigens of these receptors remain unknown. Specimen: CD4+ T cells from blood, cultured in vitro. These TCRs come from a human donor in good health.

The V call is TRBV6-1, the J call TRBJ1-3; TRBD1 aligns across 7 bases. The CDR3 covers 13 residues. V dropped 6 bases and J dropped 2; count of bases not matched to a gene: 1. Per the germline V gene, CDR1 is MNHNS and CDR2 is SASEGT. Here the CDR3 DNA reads TGTGCCAGCAGAGACAGGGCTGGAAACACCATATATTTT. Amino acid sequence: CASRDRAGNTIYF.

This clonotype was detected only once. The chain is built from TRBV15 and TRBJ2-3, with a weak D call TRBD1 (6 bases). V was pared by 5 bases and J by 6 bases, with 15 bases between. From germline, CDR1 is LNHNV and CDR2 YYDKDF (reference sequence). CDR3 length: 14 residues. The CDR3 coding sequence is TGTGCCACCAGCTTTAGGAACAGGGAGGATACGCAGTATTTT. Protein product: CATSFRNREDTQYF. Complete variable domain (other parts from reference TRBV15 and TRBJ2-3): DAMVIQNPRYQVTQFGKPVTLSCSQTLNHNVMYWYQQKSSQAPKLLFHYYDKDFNNEADTPDNFQSRRPNTSFCFLDIRSPGLGDTAMYLCATSFRNREDTQYFGPGTRLTVL.

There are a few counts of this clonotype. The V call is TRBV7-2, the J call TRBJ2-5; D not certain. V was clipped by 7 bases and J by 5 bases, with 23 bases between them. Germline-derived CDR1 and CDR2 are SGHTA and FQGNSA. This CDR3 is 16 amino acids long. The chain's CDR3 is CASIPEFNTGWETQYF. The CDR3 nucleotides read TGTGCCAGCATCCCCGAGTTTAATACTGGCTGGGAGACCCAGTACTTC.

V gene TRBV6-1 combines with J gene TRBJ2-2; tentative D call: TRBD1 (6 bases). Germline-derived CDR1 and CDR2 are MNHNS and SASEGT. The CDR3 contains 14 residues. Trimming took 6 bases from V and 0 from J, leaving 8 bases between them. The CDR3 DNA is TGTGCCAGCAGGACAGGAACGAACACCGGGGAGCTGTTTTTT. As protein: CASRTGTNTGELFF.

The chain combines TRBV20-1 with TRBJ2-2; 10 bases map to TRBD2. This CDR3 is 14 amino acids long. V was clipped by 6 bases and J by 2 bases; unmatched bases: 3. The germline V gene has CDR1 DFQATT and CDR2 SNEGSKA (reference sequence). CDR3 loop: CSARLAGNTGELFF. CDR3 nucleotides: TGCAGTGCAAGACTAGCGGGTAACACCGGGGAGCTGTTTTTT.

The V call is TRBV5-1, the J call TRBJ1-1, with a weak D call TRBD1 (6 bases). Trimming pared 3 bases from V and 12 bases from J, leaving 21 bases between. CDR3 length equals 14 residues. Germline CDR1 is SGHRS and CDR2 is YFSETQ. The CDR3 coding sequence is TGCGCCAGCAGCTCCCTGGGTGGGACAATCAATCCTTTCTTT. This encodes CASSSLGGTINPFF.

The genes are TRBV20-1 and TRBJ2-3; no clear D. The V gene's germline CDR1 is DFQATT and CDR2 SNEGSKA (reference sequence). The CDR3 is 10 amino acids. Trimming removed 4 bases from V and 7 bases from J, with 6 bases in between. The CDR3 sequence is CSAIRNTQYF. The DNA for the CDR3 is TGCAGTGCTATAAGGAATACGCAGTATTTT.

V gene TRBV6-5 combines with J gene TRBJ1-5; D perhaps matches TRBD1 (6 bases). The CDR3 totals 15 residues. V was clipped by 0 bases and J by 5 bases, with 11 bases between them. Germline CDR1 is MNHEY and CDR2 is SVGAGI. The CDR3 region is CASSYSNRVDQPQHF. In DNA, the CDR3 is TGTGCCAGCAGTTACTCGAACAGGGTAGATCAGCCCCAGCATTTT.

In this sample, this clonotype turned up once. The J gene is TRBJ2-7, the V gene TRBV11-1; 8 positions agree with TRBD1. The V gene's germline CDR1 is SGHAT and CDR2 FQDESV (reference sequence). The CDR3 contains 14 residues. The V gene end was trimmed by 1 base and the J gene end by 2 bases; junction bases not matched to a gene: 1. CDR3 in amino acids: CASSLDRGTYEQYF. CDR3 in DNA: TGTGCCAGCAGCTTAGACAGGGGGACCTACGAGCAGTACTTC.

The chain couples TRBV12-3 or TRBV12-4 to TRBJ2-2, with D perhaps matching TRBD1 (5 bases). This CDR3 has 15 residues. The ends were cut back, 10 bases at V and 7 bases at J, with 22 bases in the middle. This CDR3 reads CATPPEDSDVGELFF. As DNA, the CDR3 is TGTGCCACCCCCCCAGAAGACAGCGATGTCGGGGAGCTGTTTTTT.

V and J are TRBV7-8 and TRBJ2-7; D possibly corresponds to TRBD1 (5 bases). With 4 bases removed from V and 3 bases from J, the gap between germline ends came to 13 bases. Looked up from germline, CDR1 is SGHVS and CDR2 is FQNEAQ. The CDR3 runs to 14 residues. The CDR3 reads CASSSQGYYYEQYF. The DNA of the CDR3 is TGTGCCAGCAGCTCTCAGGGTTACTACTACGAGCAGTACTTC.

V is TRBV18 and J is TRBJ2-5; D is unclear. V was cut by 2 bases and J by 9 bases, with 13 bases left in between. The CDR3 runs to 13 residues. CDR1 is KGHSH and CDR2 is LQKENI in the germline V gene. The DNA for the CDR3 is TGTGCCAGCTCACCAGGGCAGGACCGTCCCCAGTACTTC. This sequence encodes CASSPGQDRPQYF.

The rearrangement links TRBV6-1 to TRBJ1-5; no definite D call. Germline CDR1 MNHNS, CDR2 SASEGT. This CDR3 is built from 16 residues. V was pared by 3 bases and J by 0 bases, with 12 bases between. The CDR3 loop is CASSDTQTYSNQPQHF. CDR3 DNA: TGTGCCAGCAGTGACACCCAGACTTATAGCAATCAGCCCCAGCATTTT.

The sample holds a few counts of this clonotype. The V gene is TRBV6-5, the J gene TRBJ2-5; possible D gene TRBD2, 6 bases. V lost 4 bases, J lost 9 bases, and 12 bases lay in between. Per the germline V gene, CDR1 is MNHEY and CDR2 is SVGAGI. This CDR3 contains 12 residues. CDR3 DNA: TGTGCCAGCAGTTGGGACTGGGGCGCCCAGTACTTC. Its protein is CASSWDWGAQYF.

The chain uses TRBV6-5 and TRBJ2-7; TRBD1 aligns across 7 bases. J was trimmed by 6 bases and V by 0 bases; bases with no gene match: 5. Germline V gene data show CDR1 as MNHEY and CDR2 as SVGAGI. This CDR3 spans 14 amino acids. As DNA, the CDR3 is TGTGCCAGCAGTTACTCGCGATCAGGGGGCGAGCAGTACTTC. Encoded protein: CASSYSRSGGEQYF.

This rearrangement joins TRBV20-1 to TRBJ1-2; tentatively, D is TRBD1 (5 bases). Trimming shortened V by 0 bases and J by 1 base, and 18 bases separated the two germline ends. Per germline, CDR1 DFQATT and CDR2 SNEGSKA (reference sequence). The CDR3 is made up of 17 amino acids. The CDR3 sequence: CSARDLYRDGLNYGYTF. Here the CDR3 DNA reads TGCAGTGCTAGAGATTTATATAGGGACGGACTTAACTATGGCTACACCTTC.

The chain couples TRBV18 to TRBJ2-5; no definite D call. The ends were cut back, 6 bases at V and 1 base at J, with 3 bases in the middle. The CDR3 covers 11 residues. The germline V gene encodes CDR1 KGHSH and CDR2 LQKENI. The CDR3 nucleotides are TGTGCCAGCTCGCGCCAAGAGACCCAGTACTTC. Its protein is CASSRQETQYF.

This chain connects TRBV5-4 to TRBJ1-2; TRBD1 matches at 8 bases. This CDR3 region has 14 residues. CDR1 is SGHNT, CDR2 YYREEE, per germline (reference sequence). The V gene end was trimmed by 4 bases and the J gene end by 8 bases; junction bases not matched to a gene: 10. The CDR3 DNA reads TGTGCCAGCAGCCTAAACAGGGGGGAGGGAGGCTACACCTTC. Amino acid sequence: CASSLNRGEGGYTF.

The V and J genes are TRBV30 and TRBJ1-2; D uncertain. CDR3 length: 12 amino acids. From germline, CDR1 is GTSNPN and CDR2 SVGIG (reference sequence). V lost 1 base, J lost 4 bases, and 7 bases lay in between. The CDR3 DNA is TGTGCCTGGAGTGCGGCAGGCTATGGCTACACCTTC. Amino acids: CAWSAAGYGYTF. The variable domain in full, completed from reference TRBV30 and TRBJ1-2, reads SQTIHQWPATLVQPVGSPLSLECTVEGTSNPNLYWYRQAAGRGLQLLFYSVGIGQISSEVPQNLSASRPQDRQFILSSKKLLLSDSGFYLCAWSAAGYGYTFGSGTRLTVV.

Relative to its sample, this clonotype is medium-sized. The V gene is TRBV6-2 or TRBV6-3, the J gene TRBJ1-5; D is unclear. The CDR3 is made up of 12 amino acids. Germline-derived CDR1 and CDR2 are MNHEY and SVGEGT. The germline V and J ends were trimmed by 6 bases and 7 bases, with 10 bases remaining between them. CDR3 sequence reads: CASSINGQPQHF. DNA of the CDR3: TGTGCCAGCAGCATCAACGGACAGCCCCAGCATTTT.

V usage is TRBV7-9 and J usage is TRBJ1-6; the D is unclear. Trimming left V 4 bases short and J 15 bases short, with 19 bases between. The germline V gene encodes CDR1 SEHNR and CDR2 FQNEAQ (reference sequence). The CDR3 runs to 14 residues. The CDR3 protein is CASSSAYSPTLLHF. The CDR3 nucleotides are TGTGCCAGCAGCTCCGCATATTCGCCAACTCTCCTCCACTTT.

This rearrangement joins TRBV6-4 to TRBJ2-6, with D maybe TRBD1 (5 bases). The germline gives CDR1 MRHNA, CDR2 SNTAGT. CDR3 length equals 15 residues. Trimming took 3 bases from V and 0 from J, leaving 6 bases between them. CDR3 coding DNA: TGTGCCAGCAGTGAACAGGTCTCTGGGGCCAACGTCCTGACTTTC. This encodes CASSEQVSGANVLTF.

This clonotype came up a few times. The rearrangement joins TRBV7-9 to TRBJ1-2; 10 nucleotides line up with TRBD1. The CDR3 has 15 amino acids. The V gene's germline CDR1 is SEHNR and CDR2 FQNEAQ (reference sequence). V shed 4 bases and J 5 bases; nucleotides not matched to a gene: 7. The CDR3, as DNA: TGTGCCAGCAGCTCGACAGGGGGCGCATATTATGGCTACACCTTC. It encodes CASSSTGGAYYGYTF.

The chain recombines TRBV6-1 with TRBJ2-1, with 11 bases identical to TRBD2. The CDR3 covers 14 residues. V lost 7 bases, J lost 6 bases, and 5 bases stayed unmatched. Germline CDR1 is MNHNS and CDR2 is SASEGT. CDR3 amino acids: CASTTSGGGNEQFF. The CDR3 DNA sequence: TGTGCCAGCACCACTAGCGGGGGTGGCAATGAGCAGTTCTTC.

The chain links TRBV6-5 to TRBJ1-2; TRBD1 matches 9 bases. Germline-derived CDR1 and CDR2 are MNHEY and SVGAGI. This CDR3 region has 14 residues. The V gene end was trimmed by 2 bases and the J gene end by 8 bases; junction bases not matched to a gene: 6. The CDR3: CASSYETGGNGYTF. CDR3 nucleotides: TGTGCCAGCAGTTACGAGACAGGGGGTAACGGCTACACCTTC.